The clone carrying this T cell receptor beta chain has a single count. Original processing notes: Reference gene primer amplification gave nucleated cell count estimates. Measured with immunoSEQ multiplex PCR; TCRdb has only the in-frame clones, and not every one. V, J and clone size are taken as reported in that table, and D and trimming were inferred from the DNA itself. Of 150,000 to 200,000 clones detected, approximately 80% appear once; the ten largest clones hold roughly 14%. This record belongs to a study of blood T cell repertoires in COVID-19. On the study more broadly: The United States, Italy and Spain were the sources of the acute and convalescent COVID-19 samples. PBMCs, B-cell-depleted T cells, or T cells provided the cDNA or gDNA that made up the material.

The clonotype was recovered from a man aged 45-65 years who had recovered from COVID-19. Input material: peripheral blood.

CDR3 DNA sequence: TGCAGTGCTAGTCCGGCTAGAGACAATGAGCAGTTCTTC. It translates to CSASPARDNEQFF. The V and J genes are TRBV20-1 and TRBJ2-1; D is unresolved. V was pared by 3 bases and J by 5 bases, with 11 bases between. From germline, CDR1 is DFQATT and CDR2 SNEGSKA (reference sequence). CDR3 size: 13 residues.